Following are 30 T cell receptor beta chains from one sample sequenced in a study of molecular identifiers for immune sequencing clone quantification. Using its own MiXCR run on the PCR reads, TCRdb lists one record per CDR3 protein. The table shows about 640,000 distinct CDR3 sequences, with about 20% occurring only once. Sequencing was carried out using naive CD8+ T cells from blood, with Jurkat cell RNA spiked in. Noted subset: FACS-sorted CD8+CD4-CCR7+CD45RA+ naive T cells. The receptor set was obtained from a human donor in good health. Some libraries in this study had Jurkat cell RNA spiked in.

The table lists this clonotype with many counts. This sequence joins TRBV7-9 and TRBJ1-1; D uncertain. The germline V and J ends were trimmed by 5 bases and 4 bases, with 17 bases remaining between them. Germline loops: CDR1 SEHNR, CDR2 FQNEAQ (reference sequence). The CDR3 totals 15 residues. In DNA form, the CDR3 reads TGTGCCAGCAGCCCATCCTCGATCGGCGGCACTGAAGCTTTCTTT. Protein sequence: CASSPSSIGGTEAFF.

At least ten counts were recorded for this clonotype. The V and J genes are TRBV12-2 and TRBJ1-3. TRBV12-2 is a documented pseudogene. The CDR3 is made up of 18 amino acids. This chain's CDR3 is CASRKADHQDSSGNTIYF. The CDR3 DNA is TGTGCAAGTCGCAAAGCCGACCACCAGGACAGCTCTGGAAACACCATATATTTT.

This clonotype appeared many times. The chain employs TRBV4-3 and TRBJ1-5; TRBD1 might be the D (6 bases). The CDR3 runs 16 residues. Germline-derived CDR1 and CDR2 are LGHNA and YSLEER. Trimming removed 3 bases from V and 4 bases from J, with 16 bases in between. The CDR3 here is CASSHRIPRGNQPQHF. The CDR3 DNA is TGCGCCAGCAGCCATAGAATTCCTAGGGGGAATCAGCCCCAGCATTTT.

This clonotype occurred many times. The chain joins TRBV3-1 to TRBJ1-2; TRBD1 matches 7 bases. Germline values: CDR1 LGHDT, CDR2 YNNKEL (reference sequence). The CDR3 is 13 residues long. Germline trimming cut 6 bases from V and 13 bases from J; bases unmatched to any gene: 14. CDR3 amino acids: CASSHSRDSLGTF. The CDR3 DNA is TGTGCCAGCAGTCATTCCCGGGACAGTCTCGGCACCTTC.

This clonotype was seen ten or more times. The chain couples TRBV6-5 to TRBJ2-1; TRBD2 matches at 9 bases. Per the germline V gene, CDR1 is MNHEY and CDR2 is SVGAGI. The CDR3 runs 16 residues. Trimming removed 0 bases from V and 8 bases from J; junction bases left unmatched: 8. The CDR3 region has the DNA TGTGCCAGCAGTTACTCGGGGCGGGGGGGCCGGGATGAGCAGTTCTTC. Its protein product is CASSYSGRGGRDEQFF.

This clonotype was picked up many times. The V gene is TRBV19, the J gene TRBJ1-2, with D hard to call. Trimming took 6 bases from V and 10 from J, leaving 15 bases between them. Germline values: CDR1 LNHDA, CDR2 SQIVND (reference sequence). This CDR3 has 12 amino acids. The CDR3 here is CASSPSRTHYTF. CDR3 nucleotide sequence: TGTGCCAGTAGCCCTTCACGAACCCACTACACCTTC.

Notes on this clonotype: The missing conserved phenylalanine or tryptophan at the end of this CDR3 makes a read error likely. The chain employs TRBV18 and TRBJ2-4; a possible D gene is TRBD2 (5 bases). The CDR3 sequence is 16 residues long. Trimming left V 2 bases short and J 5 bases short, with 16 bases between. Germline CDR1 reads KGHSH; CDR2 reads LQKENI. The CDR3 protein is CASSPGLARVENIQYL. The CDR3 nucleotides are TGTGCCAGCTCACCAGGGTTAGCGAGAGTTGAAAACATTCAGTACCTC.

In this sample, this clonotype turned up many times. V is TRBV5-1 and J is TRBJ1-1, with D possibly TRBD1 on 6 matching bases. Trimming left V 2 bases short and J 6 bases short, with 11 bases between. The CDR3 contains 13 residues. Germline-derived CDR1 and CDR2 are SGHRS and YFSETQ. DNA of the CDR3: TGCGCCAGCAGCTTACCAGGGGCCCCTGAAGCTTTCTTT. It codes for CASSLPGAPEAFF.

This clonotype was seen repeatedly, ten times or more. The chain has TRBV6-5 and TRBJ2-3; 9 nucleotides align to TRBD2. This CDR3 is built from 15 residues. Germline V gives CDR1 MNHEY, CDR2 SVGAGI. J was trimmed by 4 bases and V by 3 bases; bases with no gene match: 5. CDR3 amino acids: CASSYGGRVSDTQYF. CDR3 coding DNA: TGTGCCAGCAGTTATGGCGGGAGGGTTTCAGATACGCAGTATTTT.

This clonotype was found a few times. The genes are TRBV2 and TRBJ2-5, with 9 bases aligning to TRBD1. Trimming removed 5 bases from V and 4 bases from J; junction bases left unmatched: 8. Germline-derived CDR1 and CDR2 are SNHLY and FYNNEI. The CDR3 is 15 amino acids. The CDR3 here is CASSWTGDEGETQYF. In nucleotides, the CDR3 is TGTGCCAGCAGTTGGACAGGGGATGAGGGAGAGACCCAGTACTTC.

This clonotype was seen many times. The chain links TRBV11-2 to TRBJ1-4; D is unresolved. Trimming took off 3 bases at V and 0 bases at J, with 8 bases between the two ends. Germline CDR1 reads SGHAT; CDR2 reads FQNNGV. The CDR3 consists of 15 residues. CDR3 nucleotides: TGTGCCAGCAGCTTGGTCACCTCAACTAATGAAAAACTGTTTTTT. Amino acid sequence: CASSLVTSTNEKLFF.

Only one count was recorded for this clonotype. A much more abundant neighbour one base away suggests this may be a read error. The chain employs TRBV24-1 and TRBJ1-1, with a possible D match to TRBD1 (5 bases). In germline, CDR1 is KGHDR, CDR2 SFDVKD. The CDR3 consists of 12 residues. In nucleotides, the CDR3 is TGTGCCACCGGTGATGGGGGCACTGAAGCTTTCTTT. It yields the protein CATGDGGTEAFF.

This clonotype came up many times. This chain links TRBV4-3 with TRBJ1-1; 9 nucleotides line up with TRBD1. Germline loops: CDR1 LGHNA, CDR2 YSLEER. J lost 3 bases, V lost 1 base, and 3 bases had no gene match. The CDR3 has 15 amino acids. CDR3 in amino acids: CASSQGGQGYTEAFF. The CDR3 bases are TGCGCCAGCAGCCAAGGAGGACAGGGGTACACTGAAGCTTTCTTT.

Details on this clonotype: With a much larger clone just one base away, this may be a read error. The rearrangement uses TRBV12-3 or TRBV12-4 and TRBJ1-1, with D tentatively TRBD1 (6 bases). The CDR3 is 15 residues long. CDR3 in DNA: TGTGCCAGCAGTTTTAGTTCGGGCGGGGGCACTGAAGCTTCCTTT. Its protein is CASSFSSGGGTEASF.

In its sample, this clonotype was seen many times. The chain employs TRBV18 and TRBJ1-5; 10 nucleotides align to TRBD1. After removal of 3 bases from V and 7 bases from J, the junction contained 9 bases not matched to a gene. The germline V gene has CDR1 KGHSH and CDR2 LQKENI. The CDR3 extends over 16 amino acids. CDR3 residues: CASSPSGQGVRQPQHF. The DNA for the CDR3 is TGTGCCAGCTCACCGAGCGGACAGGGGGTACGGCAGCCCCAGCATTTT.

Turning to this clonotype: Relative to the germline gene, one junction end is altered; a read error may explain this. The chain employs TRBV28 and TRBJ1-5; D remains ambiguous. This CDR3 comprises 14 residues. The germline V gene has CDR1 MDHEN and CDR2 SYDVKM. DNA of the CDR3: TGTGCCGGCAGTTCCACCTATAGCAATCAGCCCCAGCATTTT. It translates to CAGSSTYSNQPQHF.

This clonotype was detected a few times. This chain uses TRBV7-9 with TRBJ1-4; D possibly corresponds to TRBD1 (5 bases). Trimming removed 2 bases from V and 3 bases from J, with 16 bases in between. CDR1 and CDR2 (germline): SEHNR, FQNEAQ (reference sequence). This CDR3 contains 17 residues. CDR3 region: CASSLWEGPASNEKLFF. CDR3 DNA: TGTGCCAGCAGCTTATGGGAGGGGCCTGCATCTAATGAAAAACTGTTTTTT.

The chain carries TRBV6-1 and TRBJ2-1, with D maybe TRBD2 (6 bases). Trimming took 6 bases from V and 15 from J, leaving 18 bases between them. Per germline, CDR1 MNHNS and CDR2 SASEGT. This CDR3 contains 12 residues. The CDR3 spells CASSDTGTRPFF. The CDR3 nucleotides read TGTGCCAGCAGCGATACCGGGACTCGCCCGTTCTTC.

The chain joins TRBV11-2 to TRBJ2-5; weak D call: TRBD2 (5 bases). CDR3 length: 12 residues. Germline CDR1 SGHAT, CDR2 FQNNGV. The V end lost 3 bases, the J end lost 5 bases, and 7 bases lay between the germline ends. The CDR3 loop is CASSFSGETQYF. CDR3 nucleotides: TGTGCCAGCAGCTTTTCGGGGGAGACCCAGTACTTC.

With regard to this clonotype: A read error is possible here, since a much larger clone lies one base away. The chain is built from TRBV2 and TRBJ2-5, with D unclear. The length of the CDR3 is 14 residues. Trimming stripped 6 bases from V and 0 bases from J, with 11 bases between. Germline assignment: CDR1 SNHLY and CDR2 FYNNEI. The CDR3 protein is CASRRRYYQETQYF. The CDR3 nucleotides read TGTGCCAGCAGACGCCGGTACTACCAAGAGACCCAGTACTTC.

As to this clonotype: Because the CDR3 is missing its conserved closing phenylalanine or tryptophan, this is likely a read error. The CDR3 bases are TGCGCCAGCAGTGAGCGGACAGGGGCCCACGAGCAGTACTCC. Amino acids: CASSERTGAHEQYS. V is TRBV10-1 and J is TRBJ2-7; 9 positions match TRBD1. Germline V CDR1 and CDR2: WNHNN, SYGVQD (reference sequence). V shed 2 bases, J shed 5 bases, and the junction held 4 bases outside the gene matches. The CDR3 length is 14 residues.

The V call is TRBV4-3, the J call TRBJ2-2, with D maybe TRBD2 (6 bases). Between the trimmed V and J ends, which lost 0 bases and 3 bases, there was a span of 20 bases. Germline V lookup: CDR1 LGHNA, CDR2 YSLEER. The CDR3 is 19 amino acids. CDR3 coding DNA: TGCGCCAGCAGCCAAGAAGGAACCGTAGGGAGGTACGACACCGGGGAGCTGTTTTTT. Its translation: CASSQEGTVGRYDTGELFF.

Worth noting for this clonotype: As the CDR3 is not closed by the conserved phenylalanine or tryptophan, this likely results from a read error. The chain joins TRBV11-3 to TRBJ2-5; D is possibly TRBD2 (5 bases). In germline, CDR1 is SGHNT, CDR2 YENEEA. V lost 2 bases and J lost 3, with 10 bases in between. The CDR3 spans 14 residues. DNA of the CDR3: TGTGCCAGCAGCTTAAGCGAGGGAAAAGAGACCCAGTACCTC. Residues: CASSLSEGKETQYL.

Many counts were recorded for this clonotype. This rearrangement joins TRBV28 to TRBJ2-7, with 13 bases aligning to TRBD2. CDR3 length: 14 amino acids. Germline V gene data show CDR1 as MDHEN and CDR2 as SYDVKM. V lost 6 bases, J lost 4 bases, and 3 bases stayed unmatched. CDR3 DNA sequence: TGTGCCAGCAGCGTGACTAGCGGGAGGTACGAGCAGTACTTC. Protein product: CASSVTSGRYEQYF.

This clonotype was picked up many times. This chain connects TRBV6-2 or TRBV6-3 to TRBJ2-3, with a possible D match to TRBD1 (5 bases). Deletions cut 0 bases from V and 11 bases from J, with 6 bases between. This CDR3 has 11 amino acids. Germline-derived CDR1 and CDR2 are MNHEY and SVGEGT. The CDR3 sequence is CASSYSTEQYF. The CDR3, as DNA: TGTGCCAGCAGTTACTCGACAGAGCAGTATTTT.

This clonotype was detected many times. V usage is TRBV7-3 and J usage is TRBJ2-1; D perhaps matches TRBD1 (5 bases). V lost 3 bases, J lost 0 bases, and 9 bases lay in between. Germline CDR1 and CDR2: SGHTA and FQGTGA. CDR3 length equals 15 residues. The CDR3 region has the DNA TGTGCCAGCAGCTTTGGACATAACTCCTACAATGAGCAGTTCTTC. It yields the protein CASSFGHNSYNEQFF.

Ten or more counts support this clonotype. This rearrangement joins TRBV14 to TRBJ1-1, with D maybe TRBD1 (5 bases). Germline assignment: CDR1 SGHDN and CDR2 FVKESK. This CDR3 has 16 residues. With 0 bases removed from V and 6 bases from J, the gap between germline ends came to 17 bases. For the CDR3, the DNA is TGTGCCAGCAGCCAAGATGTAGGGGCAACGTATTCTGAAGCTTTCTTT. This sequence encodes CASSQDVGATYSEAFF.

Many counts were recorded for this clonotype. The genes are TRBV9 and TRBJ2-3; D is undetermined. The germline CDR1 and CDR2 sequences are SGDLS and YYNGEE. CDR3 length: 11 residues. The V and J ends lost 2 bases and 7 bases respectively, with 5 bases between them. The CDR3: CASSVTNTQYF. For the CDR3, the DNA is TGTGCCAGCAGCGTTACAAATACGCAGTATTTT.

This chain connects TRBV2 to TRBJ1-5, with 7 positions matching TRBD1. With 4 bases clipped from V and 4 bases from J, the junction kept 16 bases outside the gene matches. The CDR3 sequence is 18 residues long. Germline CDR1 and CDR2: SNHLY and FYNNEI. The CDR3 DNA reads as TGTGCCAGCAGTGGAACAGGGGATTTCGTGGGGATGAATCAGCCCCAGCATTTT. Translating it yields CASSGTGDFVGMNQPQHF. Based on the CDR3 plus reference TRBV2 and TRBJ1-5, the full variable domain is EPEVTQTPSHQVTQMGQEVILRCVPISNHLYFYWYRQILGQKVEFLVSFYNNEISEKSEIFDDQFSVERPDGSNFTLKIRSTKLEDSAMYFCASSGTGDFVGMNQPQHFGDGTRLSIL.

This clonotype was seen repeatedly, ten times or more. V usage is TRBV27 and J usage is TRBJ2-3, with 11 bases identical to TRBD2. This CDR3 has 19 residues. Germline V gene lookup returns CDR1 MNHEY and CDR2 SMNVEV (reference sequence). Trimming cost V 6 bases and J 4 bases; bases outside gene matches: 18. The CDR3: CASSPPTSGAGGVADTQYF. CDR3 nucleotide sequence: TGTGCCAGCAGCCCGCCGACTAGCGGGGCCGGTGGGGTCGCAGATACGCAGTATTTT.